These T cell receptor beta chains were read from a single sample in a study of blood T cell repertoires in COVID-19. Sequencing used immunoSEQ multiplex PCR; TCRdb keeps in-frame clones, though not all of them. This table has fewer than 35,000 clones, 90% to 95% appearing once. Sequencing was carried out using peripheral blood. These receptors all stem from a human donor in a cohort sampled during active COVID-19. CDR3s include the opening cysteine and the closing phenylalanine or tryptophan. The D gene is left open where the match is weak. Size values are once, few and many counts, or a class for expanded clones, and some rows have none.

TRBV6-5	TRBJ2-3	NA	TRBD2	TGTGCCAGCAGAAGACTAGCGGGATGGGATACGCAGTATTTT	CASRRLAGWDTQYF
TRBV5-6	TRBJ2-1	once	TRBD2	TGTGCCAGCAGCTTGGAGCTAGCGGGAGCCCGTTCCTACAATGAGCAGTTCTTC	CASSLELAGARSYNEQFF
TRBV6-1	TRBJ2-1	few	NA	TGTGCCAGCAGTGAAGGGGGTAGCGGCCACAATGAGCAGTTCTTC	CASSEGGSGHNEQFF
TRBV30	TRBJ2-2	NA	NA	TGTGCCTGGACTAGCCTCAACACCGGGGAGCTGTTTTTT	CAWTSLNTGELFF